This TCR beta chain was sequenced in a study of monozygotic twins with inflammatory bowel disease. From the 5' RACE reads, TCRdb lists one entry per CDR3 protein and no DNA. Reported are around 370,000 distinct CDR3 sequences; the ten largest clones contain around 2.6%. CDR3 length equals 13 residues. CDR1 is SSHAT and CDR2 is FNYEAQ in the germline V gene (reference sequence). The material sequenced was blood. The source is a human donor with ulcerative colitis or Crohn's disease, or a healthy co-twin of an affected twin (not recorded which). The chain is built from TRBV7-7 and TRBJ2-1; TCRdb's assignment of TRBD1 cannot be checked, as there is no DNA. The CDR3 here is CASSSNRDNEQFF. Full variable domain (rest looked up from reference TRBV7-7 and TRBJ2-1): GAGVSQSPRYKVTKRGQDVTLRCDPISSHATLYWYQQALGQGPEFLTYFNYEAQPDKSGLPSDRFSAERPEGSISTLTIQRTEQRDSAMYRCASSSNRDNEQFFGPGTRLTVL.